One sample yielded the 26 T cell receptor beta chains listed below, sequenced in a study of blood T cell repertoires in COVID-19. Profiling relied on immunoSEQ multiplex PCR, and the TCRdb table lists in-frame clones only, not all of them. This sample yields 250,000 to 400,000 clones, of which around 88% are seen a single time; under 2% belongs to the top ten. The sample was peripheral blood. Source of these receptors: a woman aged 30 to 39 with COVID-19, enrolled during active disease.

The V and J genes are TRBV29-1 and TRBJ1-2; the match to TRBD1 covers 7 bases. CDR1 is SQVTM and CDR2 is ANQGSEA in the germline V gene. After removal of 4 bases from V and 4 bases from J, the junction contained 9 bases not matched to a gene. This CDR3 has 14 residues. CDR3 sequence: CSVARQGPTYGYTF. DNA of the CDR3: TGCAGCGTTGCAAGACAGGGCCCGACCTATGGCTACACCTTC.

J is TRBJ1-2 and V is TRBV11-3, with D unclear. Looked up from germline, CDR1 is SGHNT and CDR2 is YENEEA. The CDR3 runs 12 residues. V gave up 6 bases and J gave up 0 bases, with 5 bases separating them. In nucleotides, the CDR3 is TGTGCCAGCAGTGGCTCTAACTATGGCTACACCTTC. Translated, it gives CASSGSNYGYTF.

This chain links TRBV7-8 with TRBJ2-7, with 15 bases fitting TRBD2. The V gene's germline CDR1 is SGHVS and CDR2 FQNEAQ. Trimming at V came to 5 bases and at J to 3 bases, leaving 8 bases not matched to a gene. CDR3 length: 17 amino acids. CDR3 sequence reads: CASSLGLAGGPGYEQYV. As DNA, the CDR3 is TGTGCCAGCAGCCTCGGACTAGCGGGGGGGCCCGGCTACGAGCAGTACGTC.

V gene TRBV2 combines with J gene TRBJ1-4; 9 bases align to TRBD1. V shed 6 bases and J 0 bases; nucleotides not matched to a gene: 8. Per the germline V gene, CDR1 is SNHLY and CDR2 is FYNNEI. There are 17 residues in the CDR3. The CDR3 loop is CASSLQGAAATNEKLFF. The DNA for the CDR3 is TGTGCCAGCAGCCTACAGGGGGCGGCTGCAACTAATGAAAAACTGTTTTTT.

The V gene is TRBV6-2 or TRBV6-3, the J gene TRBJ1-5; 9 bases match TRBD1. After removal of 2 bases from V and 3 bases from J, the junction contained 8 bases not matched to a gene. CDR1 MNHEY and CDR2 SVGEGT come from the germline V gene. This CDR3 spans 17 amino acids. The CDR3 here is CASSYDKGQGINQPQHF. In DNA, the CDR3 is TGTGCCAGCAGTTACGACAAGGGACAGGGAATCAATCAGCCCCAGCATTTT.

This sequence joins TRBV5-1 and TRBJ2-3; TRBD1 is a possible D gene (5 bases). The CDR3 spans 13 residues. Trimming took 5 bases from V and 1 from J, leaving 8 bases between them. Germline CDR1 reads SGHRS; CDR2 reads YFSETQ. The CDR3 bases are TGCGCCAGCAGAGGGGTTGGCACAGATACGCAGTATTTT. This encodes CASRGVGTDTQYF.

The chain has TRBV2 and TRBJ1-1, with 8 bases lining up with TRBD1. CDR3 size: 14 residues. Germline assignment: CDR1 SNHLY and CDR2 FYNNEI. The V and J ends lost 6 bases and 7 bases, in that order; junction bases with no gene match: 10. CDR3 loop: CASRPGTGSREAFF. As DNA, the CDR3 is TGTGCCAGCAGACCCGGGACAGGAAGCCGTGAAGCTTTCTTT.

The chain recombines TRBV15 with TRBJ2-5, with a tentative D call TRBD1 (5 bases). The CDR3 totals 14 residues. Looked up from germline, CDR1 is LNHNV and CDR2 is YYDKDF (reference sequence). Trimming removed 5 bases at V and 5 bases at J, with 15 bases between. As DNA, the CDR3 is TGTGCCACCAGCGGGCCAAGGGGCCCCGAGACCCAGTACTTC. The encoded protein is CATSGPRGPETQYF.

The J gene is TRBJ2-5, the V gene TRBV9; 7 bases are shared with TRBD1. CDR1 is SGDLS, CDR2 YYNGEE, per germline. J was trimmed by 2 bases and V by 4 bases; bases with no gene match: 5. This CDR3 has 14 residues. CDR3 coding DNA: TGTGCCAGCAGCCCACTGGGACAGCAAGAGACCCAGTACTTC. Its protein product is CASSPLGQQETQYF. The whole variable domain, remainder taken from reference TRBV9 and TRBJ2-5, is DSGVTQTPKHLITATGQRVTLRCSPRSGDLSVYWYQQSLDQGLQFLIQYYNGEERAKGNILERFSAQQFPDLHSELNLSSLELGDSALYFCASSPLGQQETQYFGPGTRLLVL.

The V call is TRBV5-6, the J call TRBJ1-5; D perhaps matches TRBD1 (6 bases). Trimming shortened V by 4 bases and J by 6 bases, and 20 bases separated the two germline ends. The CDR3 is 16 residues long. CDR1 and CDR2 (germline): SGHDT, YYEEEE. The CDR3: CASSADPDRPAQPQHF. The CDR3 DNA reads TGTGCCAGCAGCGCGGACCCTGACAGGCCAGCTCAGCCCCAGCATTTT.

The chain recombines TRBV15 with TRBJ2-2; 8 nucleotides match TRBD1. Germline V lookup: CDR1 LNHNV, CDR2 YYDKDF (reference sequence). V lost 0 bases and J lost 6; bases outside the gene matches: 6. The CDR3 covers 16 residues. The CDR3 is CATSRDPTGEAGELFF. CDR3 bases: TGTGCCACCAGCAGAGATCCGACAGGGGAGGCCGGGGAGCTGTTTTTT.

The V call is TRBV2, the J call TRBJ1-6; D gene uncertain. Trimming took 1 base from V and 0 from J, leaving 7 bases between them. The CDR3 spans 16 residues. Germline assignment: CDR1 SNHLY and CDR2 FYNNEI. Here the CDR3 DNA reads TGTGCCAGCAGTGAAGATGATAGCTCCTATAATTCACCCCTCCACTTT. Translation: CASSEDDSSYNSPLHF.

The rearrangement links TRBV2 to TRBJ2-3; TRBD2 matches at 13 bases. In germline, CDR1 is SNHLY, CDR2 FYNNEI. With V trimmed by 5 bases and J by 5 bases, 4 bases remained unmatched. The CDR3 is made up of 15 amino acids. The CDR3 DNA reads TGTGCCAGCAGTCGACTAGCGGGGGGTGTAGATACGCAGTATTTT. The encoded protein is CASSRLAGGVDTQYF.

This chain uses TRBV6-5 with TRBJ1-2; 10 bases fit TRBD1. Per germline, CDR1 MNHEY and CDR2 SVGAGI. The CDR3 is made up of 15 amino acids. The junction had 9 bases not matched to a gene; V was cut back by 6 bases and J by 5 bases. Here the CDR3 reads CASRGGWTGGYGYTF. In nucleotides, the CDR3 is TGTGCCAGCAGAGGGGGCTGGACAGGGGGATATGGCTACACCTTC.

The chain employs TRBV24-1 and TRBJ1-5; TRBD1 is a possible D gene (6 bases). Trimming took 4 bases from V and 4 from J, leaving 7 bases between them. The V gene's germline CDR1 is KGHDR and CDR2 SFDVKD. This CDR3 spans 13 amino acids. The CDR3 region has the DNA TGTGCCACCAGTGAAGGACAGAATCAGCCCCAGCATTTT. Its translation: CATSEGQNQPQHF.

V usage is TRBV3-1 (or the pseudogene TRBV3-2) and J usage is TRBJ1-2; the match to TRBD1 covers 7 bases. V lost 4 bases to trimming and J lost 4 bases; unmatched junction nucleotides: 9. The V gene's germline CDR1 is LGHDT and CDR2 YNNKEL (reference sequence). The CDR3 is made up of 15 amino acids. This CDR3 reads CASSPHSRDSYGYTF. CDR3 coding DNA: TGTGCCAGCAGCCCCCATTCCCGGGACAGCTATGGCTACACCTTC.

The J gene is TRBJ2-5, the V gene TRBV4-1, with D possibly matching TRBD1 (6 bases). This CDR3 is 16 amino acids long. CDR1 MGHRA and CDR2 YSYEKL come from the germline V gene. Trimming cost V 0 bases and J 0 bases, with 11 bases left between them. For the CDR3, the DNA is TGCGCCAGCAGCCAAGATGGGTACAGGGACCAAGAGACCCAGTACTTC. Translating gives CASSQDGYRDQETQYF.

Written as DNA, the CDR3 is TGCGCCAGCAGCTCCGAGATAGCGGGGGGGCCCTTGGCCACGCAGTATTTT. This gives the protein CASSSEIAGGPLATQYF. V is TRBV5-1 and J is TRBJ2-3; 11 nucleotides line up with TRBD2. V lost 3 bases to trimming and J lost 9 bases; unmatched junction nucleotides: 15. Germline V gives CDR1 SGHRS, CDR2 YFSETQ. The CDR3 contains 17 residues. The whole variable domain, filled in from reference TRBV5-1 and TRBJ2-3, reads KAGVTQTPRYLIKTRGQQVTLSCSPISGHRSVSWYQQTPGQGLQFLFEYFSETQRNKGNFPGRFSGRQFSNSRSEMNVSTLELGDSALYLCASSSEIAGGPLATQYFGPGTRLTVL.

The chain employs TRBV4-1 and TRBJ1-1, with D uncertain. CDR1 and CDR2 from the germline V gene are MGHRA and YSYEKL. Trimming removed 1 base at V and 5 bases at J, with 14 bases between. This CDR3 comprises 15 residues. The CDR3 sequence is CASSQGGLGGTEAFF. The CDR3 DNA is TGCGCCAGCAGCCAAGGCGGATTGGGTGGTACTGAAGCTTTCTTT.

The V call is TRBV4-1, the J call TRBJ2-2, with TRBD2 as a possible D gene (6 bases). The CDR3 is made up of 15 amino acids. Germline V gene sequence: CDR1 MGHRA, CDR2 YSYEKL. The germline V and J ends were trimmed by 5 bases and 3 bases, with 13 bases remaining between them. The CDR3 DNA follows: TGCGCCAGCAGCTACGGGGGTTCGCACACCGGGGAGCTGTTTTTT. Its protein product is CASSYGGSHTGELFF.

The gene calls are TRBV4-1 and TRBJ2-1; 8 bases match TRBD2. Germline loops: CDR1 MGHRA, CDR2 YSYEKL. J gave up 3 bases and V 3 bases, and 7 bases lay outside the gene matches. CDR3 length: 16 residues. The CDR3 sequence: CASSHGPGGLYNEQFF. The CDR3 nucleotides read TGCGCCAGCAGCCACGGTCCGGGGGGGCTCTACAATGAGCAGTTCTTC.

The chain is built from TRBV2 and TRBJ1-5; possibly TRBD1 for D (6 bases). There are 12 residues in the CDR3. Germline V gene lookup returns CDR1 SNHLY and CDR2 FYNNEI. The V gene lost 0 bases and the J gene lost 11 bases, with 8 bases spanning the gap. In DNA, the CDR3 is TGTGCCAGCAGTGAAGCAGGGGGAACCCAGCATTTT. As protein: CASSEAGGTQHF.

The chain links TRBV28 to TRBJ2-1; 10 bases line up with TRBD1. The CDR3 spans 14 residues. V trimming: 4 bases; J trimming: 9 bases; junction bases outside the gene matches: 6. Looked up from germline, CDR1 is MDHEN and CDR2 is SYDVKM. The CDR3 loop is CASSWDRGRVEQFF. The CDR3 DNA follows: TGTGCCAGCAGTTGGGACAGGGGAAGGGTTGAGCAGTTCTTC.

The gene calls are TRBV6-5 and TRBJ1-4; a weak D match, TRBD1 (6 bases). CDR1 and CDR2 (germline): MNHEY, SVGAGI. V was trimmed by 0 bases and J by 14 bases, leaving 22 bases between them. CDR3 length: 16 amino acids. The CDR3 sequence: CASSYSVRGGRNRLFF. CDR3 in DNA: TGTGCCAGCAGTTACTCCGTGCGCGGGGGGCGCAACCGGCTGTTTTTT.

The genes are TRBV28 and TRBJ1-5; perhaps TRBD1 as D (6 bases). V dropped 5 bases and J dropped 9 bases, with 14 bases sitting between them. CDR1 is MDHEN, CDR2 SYDVKM, per germline. The CDR3 totals 13 residues. DNA for the CDR3: TGTGCCAGCAGTCTTACAGGGATGTGGCCCCAGCATTTT. Protein sequence: CASSLTGMWPQHF.

The chain combines TRBV28 with TRBJ1-1, with TRBD1 identical over 9 bases. This CDR3 has 14 amino acids. Germline V gene lookup returns CDR1 MDHEN and CDR2 SYDVKM. The V gene end was trimmed by 5 bases and the J gene end by 5 bases; junction bases not matched to a gene: 6. DNA for the CDR3: TGTGCCAGCAGTACAGGGGGCCGAGAGACTGAAGCTTTCTTT. It codes for CASSTGGRETEAFF.